Listed below are T cell receptor beta chains from one sample, sequenced in a study of blood T cell repertoires in COVID-19. The table came from immunoSEQ multiplex PCR; TCRdb's copy has only in-frame clones and leaves some out. The sample shows about 260,000 clones, 85% to 90% of them seen only once. The sample was peripheral blood. These receptors originate from a human donor in a cohort sampled during active COVID-19. Each CDR3 is given with its conserved first and last residue. A D gene is named only where the DNA matches it firmly. Size is omitted from some rows. Given values are once, few, many or a class for expanded clones.

cdr3_aa	cdr3_nt	d_call	v_call	j_call	clone_size
CASRQGYEQFF	TGTGCCAGTAGGCAGGGCTATGAGCAGTTCTTC	NA	TRBV19	TRBJ2-1	few
CASSPTYTSRGYTF	TGTGCCAGCAGTCCCACATATACCTCCCGTGGCTACACCTTC	NA	TRBV28	TRBJ1-2	NA
CASRREHVNTEAFF	TGTGCCAGCAGGCGGGAACACGTGAACACTGAAGCTTTCTTT	NA	TRBV6-5	TRBJ1-1	NA
CASRGQSGRYNEQFF	TGCGCCAGCAGAGGACAGAGCGGGAGGTACAATGAGCAGTTCTTC	TRBD2	TRBV10-2	TRBJ2-1	few
CATSRTVGPGANVLTF	TGTGCCACCAGCAGAACGGTGGGGCCTGGGGCCAACGTCCTGACTTTC	NA	TRBV15	TRBJ2-6	NA
CASNPGVPSYTEAFF	TGTGCCAGCAACCCGGGAGTTCCATCCTACACTGAAGCTTTCTTT	NA	TRBV5-5	TRBJ1-1	few
CASSRLAGGYEQYF	TGTGCCAGCAGCAGACTAGCGGGAGGCTACGAGCAGTACTTC	TRBD2	TRBV2	TRBJ2-7	NA
CASSPPSDQETQYF	TGTGCCAGCTCACCCCCTAGTGATCAAGAGACCCAGTACTTC	NA	TRBV18	TRBJ2-5	once
CASSLSGTGFHEQYF	TGTGCCAGCAGCCTCTCCGGGACAGGGTTCCACGAGCAGTACTTC	TRBD1	TRBV11-3	TRBJ2-7	NA
CASSLLAGAYNEQFF	TGTGCCAGCAGCCTACTAGCGGGAGCTTACAATGAGCAGTTCTTC	TRBD2	TRBV14	TRBJ2-1	NA
CASSPGTDNEQFF	TGTGCCAGCTCACCCGGGACAGACAATGAGCAGTTCTTC	TRBD1	TRBV18	TRBJ2-1	NA
CASNSGEGKNIQYF	TGTGCCAGCAACTCCGGGGAGGGCAAAAACATTCAGTACTTC	TRBD2	TRBV7-9	TRBJ2-4	NA
CASSSEDRNNEQFF	TGTGCCAGTAGTAGTGAGGACAGAAACAATGAGCAGTTCTTC	NA	TRBV19	TRBJ2-1	NA
CASKGTGQQPQHF	TGTGCCAGCAAGGGGACAGGACAGCAGCCCCAGCATTTT	TRBD1	TRBV2	TRBJ1-5	NA
CASRTSGVTGELFF	TGTGCCAGCAGGACTAGCGGGGTCACGGGGGAGCTGTTTTTT	TRBD2	TRBV19	TRBJ2-2	once
CATSRTTSLNEQFF	TGTGCCACCAGCAGAACGACTAGCCTGAATGAGCAGTTCTTC	TRBD2	TRBV15	TRBJ2-1	once